The next 2 T cell receptor beta chains were all read from a single sample in a study of CD8 T cells in Susac syndrome. Reverse transcription used about 0.45 to 1 ug RNA and random hexamers. In TCRdb, the immunoSEQ multiplex PCR reads were re-called with MiXCR into one record per CDR3 protein. The table has about 290,000 distinct CDR3 sequences, 65% to 90% seen once. Sequencing was performed on CD8+ T cells from PBMCs. These receptors were taken from a human donor with multiple sclerosis.

In its sample, this clonotype was seen once. The chain carries TRBV5-4 and TRBJ1-1; 11 nucleotides match TRBD1. V lost 4 bases, J lost 5 bases, and 4 bases stayed unmatched. The V gene's germline CDR1 is SGHNT and CDR2 YYREEE (reference sequence). This CDR3 contains 14 residues. CDR3 in amino acids: CASSARDRGTEAFF. The CDR3 bases are TGTGCCAGCAGCGCCCGGGACAGGGGGACTGAAGCTTTCTTT.

The chain links TRBV12-3 or TRBV12-4 to TRBJ2-1; 7 bases align to TRBD2. The CDR3 runs 16 residues. V lost 2 bases to trimming and J lost 1 base; unmatched junction nucleotides: 5. In DNA, the CDR3 is TGTGCCAGCAGTTTACGGTTGCGGGGGTCCTACAATGAGCAGTTCTTC. It yields the protein CASSLRLRGSYNEQFF.